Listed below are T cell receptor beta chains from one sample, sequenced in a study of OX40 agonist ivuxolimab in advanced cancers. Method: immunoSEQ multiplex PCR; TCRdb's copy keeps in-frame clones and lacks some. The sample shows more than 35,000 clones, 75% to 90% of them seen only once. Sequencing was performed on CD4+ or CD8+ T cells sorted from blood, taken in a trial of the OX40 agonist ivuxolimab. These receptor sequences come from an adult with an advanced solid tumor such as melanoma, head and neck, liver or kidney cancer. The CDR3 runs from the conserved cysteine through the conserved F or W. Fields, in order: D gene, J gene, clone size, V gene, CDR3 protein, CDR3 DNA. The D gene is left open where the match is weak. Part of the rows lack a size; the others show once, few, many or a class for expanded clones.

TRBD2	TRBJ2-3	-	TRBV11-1	CASSTLVGGGTRAYTQYF	TGTGCCAGCAGCACACTCGTGGGGGGCGGGACTAGGGCGTATACGCAGTATTTT
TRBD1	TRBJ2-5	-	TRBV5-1	CASSLGTGDQETQYF	TGCGCCAGCAGCTTGGGGACAGGGGACCAAGAGACCCAGTACTTC
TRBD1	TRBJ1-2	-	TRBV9	CASSAQTGDYGYTF	TGTGCCAGCAGCGCCCAGACAGGGGACTATGGCTACACCTTC
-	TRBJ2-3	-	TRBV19	CASSSASTDTQYF	TGTGCCAGTTCGTCGGCGAGCACAGATACGCAGTATTTT
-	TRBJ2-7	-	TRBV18	CASAMGDTVTYEQYF	TGTGCCAGCGCGATGGGGGACACCGTCACCTACGAGCAGTACTTC
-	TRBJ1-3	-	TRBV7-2	CASSFRGEGNTIYF	TGTGCCAGCAGCTTCCGCGGGGAAGGAAACACCATATATTTT
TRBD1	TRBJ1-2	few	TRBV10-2	CASSDRDYGYTF	TGCGCCAGCAGCGACAGGGACTATGGCTACACCTTC
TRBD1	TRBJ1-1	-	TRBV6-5	CASSYRNRDRGLAFF	TGTGCCAGCAGTTACCGGAACCGGGACAGGGGCTTAGCTTTCTTT
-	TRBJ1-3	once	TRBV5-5	CASSLQDGNTIYF	TGTGCCAGCAGCTTGCAGGATGGAAACACCATATATTTT
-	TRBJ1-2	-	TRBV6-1	CASSEVAGKYGYTF	TGTGCCAGCAGTGAAGTGGCGGGAAAGTATGGCTACACCTTC
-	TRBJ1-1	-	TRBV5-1	CASSPGHRETEAFF	TGCGCCAGCAGCCCGGGACACCGGGAAACTGAAGCTTTCTTT
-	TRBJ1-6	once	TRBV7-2	CASSGTLYNSPLHF	TGTGCCAGCAGTGGGACACTTTATAATTCACCCCTCCACTTT
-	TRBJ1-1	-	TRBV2	CASSLRNTEAFF	TGTGCCAGCAGCCTTAGGAACACTGAAGCTTTCTTT
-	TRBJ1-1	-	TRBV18	CASSPPGGRDTEAFF	TGTGCCAGCTCACCCCCCGGGGGACGGGACACTGAAGCTTTCTTT
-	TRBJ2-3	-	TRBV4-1	CASSRILVGGRRTDTQYF	TGCGCCAGCAGCCGAATCCTAGTGGGGGGGCGGCGCACAGATACGCAGTATTTT
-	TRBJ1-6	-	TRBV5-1	CASSLRGGDNSPLHF	TGCGCCAGCAGCCTCCGAGGGGGAGATAATTCACCCCTCCACTTT
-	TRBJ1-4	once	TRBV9	CASSADAEQEKLFF	TGTGCCAGCAGCGCGGACGCCGAACAGGAAAAACTGTTTTTT
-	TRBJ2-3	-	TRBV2	CASSPQGGTDTQYF	TGTGCCAGCAGTCCCCAGGGGGGGACAGATACGCAGTATTTT
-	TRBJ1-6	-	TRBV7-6	CASSAQGRESPLHF	TGTGCCAGCAGCGCTCAGGGGAGAGAGTCACCCCTCCACTTT
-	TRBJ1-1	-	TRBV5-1	CASSFREMNTEAFF	TGCGCCAGCAGCTTTAGGGAGATGAACACTGAAGCTTTCTTT